Below, 7 T cell receptor beta chains from the same sample are listed, as sequenced in a study of control samples from healthy donors and cancer patients. Sequencing used immunoSEQ multiplex PCR; TCRdb keeps in-frame clones, though not all of them. The sample lists 130,000 to 150,000 clones; roughly 93% were seen once. The specimen sequenced was blood. These receptors came from a man aged 18-30 years in good health.

The chain recombines TRBV20-1 with TRBJ1-2, with TRBD1 matching 7 bases. CDR1 and CDR2 (germline): DFQATT, SNEGSKA (reference sequence). This CDR3 comprises 16 residues. V lost 3 bases to trimming and J lost 0 bases; unmatched junction nucleotides: 10. Written as DNA, the CDR3 is TGCAGTGCTAGTGGACAGGTCGCCTTCCCTAACTATGGCTACACCTTC. Protein: CSASGQVAFPNYGYTF.

V is TRBV2 and J is TRBJ2-5; 8 bases line up with TRBD2. From germline, CDR1 is SNHLY and CDR2 FYNNEI. Unmatched junction bases numbered 9, after V lost 6 bases and J lost 6 bases. The CDR3 length is 14 residues. The chain's CDR3 is CASSEGLVRQTQYF. The CDR3 DNA follows: TGTGCCAGCAGCGAGGGACTAGTGAGACAGACCCAGTACTTC.

V usage is TRBV19 and J usage is TRBJ2-7; 8 nucleotides align to TRBD2. The CDR3 runs 18 residues. Losses at the gene ends were 6 bases for V and 4 bases for J; bases not matched to a gene: 20. Germline assignment: CDR1 LNHDA and CDR2 SQIVND (reference sequence). This CDR3 reads CASSSLSSYRGGSYEQYF. The DNA of the CDR3 is TGTGCCAGTAGCTCCCTATCGAGTTATCGGGGGGGTTCATACGAGCAGTACTTC.

This chain links TRBV19 with TRBJ1-1; a possible D gene is TRBD1 (5 bases). Trimming removed 6 bases from V and 4 bases from J, with 15 bases in between. The CDR3 has 14 amino acids. CDR1 LNHDA and CDR2 SQIVND come from the germline V gene (reference sequence). The CDR3 nucleotides read TGTGCCAGTAGCAGAGCGGGGGGAAGCACTGAAGCTTTCTTT. It yields the protein CASSRAGGSTEAFF.

This sequence joins TRBV3-1 (or the pseudogene TRBV3-2) and TRBJ1-1; the D is unclear. Germline values: CDR1 LGHDT, CDR2 YNNKEL (reference sequence). The CDR3 loop spans 14 amino acids. Trimming stripped 1 base from V and 2 bases from J, with 8 bases between. The CDR3 nucleotides read TGTGCCAGCAGCCAAGTGGGTCCCAACACTGAAGCTTTCTTT. Its translation is CASSQVGPNTEAFF.

The rearrangement uses TRBV27 and TRBJ2-1; no reliable D call. This CDR3 has 13 amino acids. V was trimmed by 6 bases and J by 8 bases, leaving 14 bases between them. Germline CDR1 reads MNHEY; CDR2 reads SMNVEV (reference sequence). CDR3 in DNA: TGTGCCAGCAGACCATTACACTTAGATGAGCAGTTCTTC. Its translation is CASRPLHLDEQFF.

This clone was observed once. V and J are TRBV15 and TRBJ2-1; possibly TRBD2 for D (5 bases). This CDR3 is 16 amino acids long. Deletions cut 6 bases from V and 7 bases from J, with 22 bases between. The V gene's germline CDR1 is LNHNV and CDR2 YYDKDF (reference sequence). Here the CDR3 reads CATRAGERSIGNEQFF. The DNA for the CDR3 is TGTGCCACCAGAGCCGGAGAGCGGAGTATCGGGAATGAGCAGTTCTTC. Looking up the rest from reference TRBV15 and TRBJ2-1 gives the full variable domain: DAMVIQNPRYQVTQFGKPVTLSCSQTLNHNVMYWYQQKSSQAPKLLFHYYDKDFNNEADTPDNFQSRRPNTSFCFLDIRSPGLGDTAMYLCATRAGERSIGNEQFFGPGTRLTVL.